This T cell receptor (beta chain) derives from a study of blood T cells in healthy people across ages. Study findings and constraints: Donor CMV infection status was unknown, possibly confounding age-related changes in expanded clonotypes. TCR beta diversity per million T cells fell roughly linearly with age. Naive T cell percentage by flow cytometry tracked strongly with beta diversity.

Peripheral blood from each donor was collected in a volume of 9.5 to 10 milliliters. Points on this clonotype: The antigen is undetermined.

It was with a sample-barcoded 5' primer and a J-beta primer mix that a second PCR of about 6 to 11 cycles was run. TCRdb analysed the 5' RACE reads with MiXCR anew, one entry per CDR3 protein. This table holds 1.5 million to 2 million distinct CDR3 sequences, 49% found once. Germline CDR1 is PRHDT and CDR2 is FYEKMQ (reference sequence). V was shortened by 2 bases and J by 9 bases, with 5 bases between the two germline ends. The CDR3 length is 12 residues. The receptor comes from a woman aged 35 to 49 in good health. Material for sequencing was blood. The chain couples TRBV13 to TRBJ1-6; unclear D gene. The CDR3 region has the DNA TGTGCCAGCAGCTTACCACGTTCACCCCTCCACTTT. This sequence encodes CASSLPRSPLHF.